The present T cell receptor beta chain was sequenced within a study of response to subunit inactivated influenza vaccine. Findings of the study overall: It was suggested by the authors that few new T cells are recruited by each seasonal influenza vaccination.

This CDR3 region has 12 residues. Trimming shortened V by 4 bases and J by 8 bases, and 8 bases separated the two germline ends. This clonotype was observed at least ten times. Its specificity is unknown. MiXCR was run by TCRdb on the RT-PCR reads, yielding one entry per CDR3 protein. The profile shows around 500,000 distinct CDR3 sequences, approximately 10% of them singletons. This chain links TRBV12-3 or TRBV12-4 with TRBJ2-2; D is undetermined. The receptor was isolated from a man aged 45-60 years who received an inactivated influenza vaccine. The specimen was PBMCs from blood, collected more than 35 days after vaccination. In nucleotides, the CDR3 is TGTGCCAGCAGTTATCCCACAGGGGAGCTGTTTTTT. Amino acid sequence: CASSYPTGELFF.